This T cell receptor (beta chain) emerged from a study of T cell repertoires in cytomegalovirus infection. About the research overall: Indicated by public TCR beta signatures were CMV infection and matching HLA type. Study-wide results and limits: The ex vivo response was dominated by HLA-C-restricted CMV-specific TCR beta clonotypes.

This clonotype was found once. Its antigen is unidentified. In TCRdb, the reads were re-called with MiXCR into one record per CDR3 protein. The sample has roughly 87,000 distinct CDR3 sequences, around 32% seen once. This CDR3 is 13 amino acids long. Germline V gene data show CDR1 as SQVTM and CDR2 as ANQGSEA. Trimming pared 4 bases from V and 2 bases from J, leaving 12 bases between. The specimen comprised CD8+ T cells from cultured PBMCs, sampled from culture after CMV antigen stimulation. The sequence was obtained from a human donor in good health (CMV status not recorded). Some clones in this sample may be carry-over from other donors' samples. This sequence joins TRBV29-1 and TRBJ2-7; tentative D call: TRBD1 (6 bases). Here the CDR3 reads CSVVSRTAYEQYF. CDR3 in DNA: TGCAGCGTTGTATCGAGGACAGCCTACGAGCAGTACTTC.